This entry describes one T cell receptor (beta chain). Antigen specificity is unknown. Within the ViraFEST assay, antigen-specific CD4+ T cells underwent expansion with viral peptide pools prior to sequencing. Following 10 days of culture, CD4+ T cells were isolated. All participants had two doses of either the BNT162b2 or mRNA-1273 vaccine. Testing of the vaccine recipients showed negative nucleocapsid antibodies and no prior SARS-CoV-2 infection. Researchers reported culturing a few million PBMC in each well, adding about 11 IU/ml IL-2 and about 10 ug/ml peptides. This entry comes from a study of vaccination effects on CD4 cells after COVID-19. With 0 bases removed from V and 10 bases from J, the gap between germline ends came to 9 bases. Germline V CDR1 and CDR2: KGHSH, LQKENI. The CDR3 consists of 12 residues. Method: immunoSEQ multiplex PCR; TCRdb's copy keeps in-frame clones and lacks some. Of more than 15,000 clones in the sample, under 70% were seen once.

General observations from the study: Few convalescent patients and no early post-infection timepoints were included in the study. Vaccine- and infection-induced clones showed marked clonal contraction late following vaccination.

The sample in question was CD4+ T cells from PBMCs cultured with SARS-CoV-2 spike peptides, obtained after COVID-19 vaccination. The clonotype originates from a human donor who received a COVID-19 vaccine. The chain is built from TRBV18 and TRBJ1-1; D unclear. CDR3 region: CASSPPGRRAFF. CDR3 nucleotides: TGTGCCAGCTCACCACCGGGCAGGAGAGCTTTCTTT.